One and the same sample provided the 31 T cell receptor beta chains below, sequenced in a study of regulatory and conventional T cells in RAG deficiency (dated by TCRdb to the late 2010s). To prepare the library, the immunoSEQ multiplex PCR assay was applied. TCRdb mirrors the immuneACCESS table, restricted to in-frame sequences. Some clones are absent from its copies; in checked studies, under half trace to an unresolved V gene, and the reason for the others is unknown. The sample records about 5,700 clones, roughly 92% of which are singletons. The ten most abundant clones make up roughly 53% of the sample. The source material was CD8+ T cells sorted from blood. The receptors originated from a human donor with RAG deficiency presenting as severe combined immunodeficiency.

This chain links TRBV5-6 with TRBJ2-1, with 9 bases fitting TRBD1. In germline, CDR1 is SGHDT, CDR2 YYEEEE. The CDR3 length is 14 residues. V lost 3 bases to trimming and J lost 8 bases; unmatched junction nucleotides: 6. The CDR3 reads CASSWPGQGYEQFF. In DNA, the CDR3 is TGTGCCAGCAGCTGGCCGGGACAGGGCTATGAGCAGTTCTTC.

This clone came up once. This chain uses TRBV4-3 with TRBJ2-5; 7 positions match TRBD1. The CDR3 runs to 15 residues. Per the germline V gene, CDR1 is LGHNA and CDR2 is YSLEER. V lost 1 base and J lost 1; bases outside the gene matches: 3. This CDR3 is CASSQGSGGQETQYF. The CDR3 coding sequence is TGCGCCAGCAGCCAAGGCTCAGGGGGCCAAGAGACCCAGTACTTC.

This chain connects TRBV4-1 to TRBJ2-5; the D call may be TRBD1 or TRBD2 (7 bases each). The germline V gene has CDR1 MGHRA and CDR2 YSYEKL. Trimming left V 4 bases short and J 7 bases short, with 10 bases between. The CDR3 is made up of 12 amino acids. Here the CDR3 DNA reads TGCGCCAGCAGCCTCAGGGGGGGGACCCAGTACTTC. Translating gives CASSLRGGTQYF.

The V and J genes are TRBV15 and TRBJ2-7; 7 bases map to TRBD2. CDR3 length: 15 residues. Germline lookup yields CDR1 LNHNV and CDR2 YYDKDF (reference sequence). With V trimmed by 0 bases and J by 3 bases, 5 bases remained unmatched. The CDR3 sequence is CATSREGGVYYEQYF. The CDR3 region has the DNA TGTGCCACCAGCAGAGAGGGGGGGGTTTACTACGAGCAGTACTTC.

This clone was counted once. The gene calls are TRBV27 and TRBJ2-3, with 9 bases matching TRBD1. CDR1 is MNHEY and CDR2 is SMNVEV in the germline V gene (reference sequence). This CDR3 has 17 amino acids. Germline trimming cut 3 bases from V and 4 bases from J; bases unmatched to any gene: 11. The CDR3 loop reads CASSFFPRQGGSDTQYF. The DNA for the CDR3 is TGTGCCAGCAGTTTCTTTCCCCGACAGGGGGGATCAGATACGCAGTATTTT.

The chain is built from TRBV2 and TRBJ2-5; 11 bases fit TRBD2. CDR3 length: 18 residues. Looked up from germline, CDR1 is SNHLY and CDR2 is FYNNEI. With 6 bases clipped from V and 1 base from J, the junction kept 13 bases outside the gene matches. CDR3 protein: CASRGPGLADWGQETQYF. CDR3 coding DNA: TGTGCCAGCAGGGGACCGGGACTAGCGGACTGGGGCCAAGAGACCCAGTACTTC.

The gene calls are TRBV13 and TRBJ2-7, with 12 nucleotides matching TRBD2. The V gene's germline CDR1 is PRHDT and CDR2 FYEKMQ (reference sequence). Germline trimming cut 4 bases from V and 4 bases from J; bases unmatched to any gene: 14. The CDR3 is 18 amino acids. CDR3 in DNA: TGTGCCAGCAGCTCAAGGGGGACACCGGGACTAGCGGGTTACGAGCAGTACTTC. Its protein product is CASSSRGTPGLAGYEQYF.

The chain has TRBV27 and TRBJ2-5; the match to TRBD1 covers 12 bases. Germline CDR1 reads MNHEY; CDR2 reads SMNVEV (reference sequence). The CDR3 runs 17 residues. The V segment lost 5 bases and the J segment 4 bases; nucleotides outside the gene matches: 11. In DNA, the CDR3 is TGTGCCAGCAGTCCATGGGACAGGGGGCAGTTAGGAGAGACCCAGTACTTC. This codes for CASSPWDRGQLGETQYF.

The chain carries TRBV9 and TRBJ2-5, with 7 bases identical to TRBD1. The germline V gene encodes CDR1 SGDLS and CDR2 YYNGEE. This CDR3 region has 17 residues. V trimming: 0 bases; J trimming: 4 bases; junction bases outside the gene matches: 12. The CDR3, as DNA: TGTGCCAGCAGCGTAGGAGAGGGGGACAGTGAAGCAGAGACCCAGTACTTC. Translation gives CASSVGEGDSEAETQYF.

The V call is TRBV11-2, the J call TRBJ1-2; tentatively, D is TRBD1 (5 bases). CDR1 is SGHAT and CDR2 is FQNNGV in the germline V gene. V gave up 1 base and J gave up 8 bases, with 11 bases separating them. CDR3 length equals 13 residues. The CDR3 reads CASSLGRVDGYTF. CDR3 in DNA: TGTGCCAGCAGCTTAGGCAGGGTGGACGGCTACACCTTC.

The chain links TRBV4-3 to TRBJ2-7; D gene unclear. The CDR3 length is 14 residues. V was clipped by 0 bases and J by 2 bases, with 8 bases between them. The germline CDR1 and CDR2 sequences are LGHNA and YSLEER. CDR3 nucleotide sequence: TGCGCCAGCAGCCAAGATACCCCGGCCTACGAGCAGTACTTC. Its translation is CASSQDTPAYEQYF.

This rearrangement joins TRBV27 to TRBJ2-3, with a weak D call TRBD1 (6 bases). Looked up from germline, CDR1 is MNHEY and CDR2 is SMNVEV (reference sequence). V lost 6 bases and J lost 3, with 10 bases in between. The CDR3 consists of 13 residues. In DNA form, the CDR3 reads TGTGCCAGCAGCAAACAGGGTACAGATACGCAGTATTTT. It translates to CASSKQGTDTQYF.

The rearrangement uses TRBV4-3 and TRBJ2-7; unclear D gene. V lost 0 bases to trimming and J lost 7 bases, with 13 bases between them. The length of the CDR3 is 14 residues. Germline assignment: CDR1 LGHNA and CDR2 YSLEER. The chain's CDR3 is CASSQDTRPLEQYF. CDR3 nucleotides: TGCGCCAGCAGCCAAGATACCCGCCCGCTAGAGCAGTACTTC.

DNA of the CDR3: TGTGCCAGCAGTTCCCTCCGGACAGGGCCTAGCACAGATACGCAGTATTTT. Encoded protein: CASSSLRTGPSTDTQYF. The chain has TRBV27 and TRBJ2-3, with TRBD1 matching over 8 bases. CDR3 size: 17 residues. Germline CDR1 reads MNHEY; CDR2 reads SMNVEV (reference sequence). Trimming cost V 4 bases and J 0 bases; bases outside gene matches: 9.

This clone was detected only once. The chain combines TRBV20-1 with TRBJ2-7, with D unresolved. Germline loops: CDR1 DFQATT, CDR2 SNEGSKA (reference sequence). The CDR3 runs 10 residues. V was shortened by 3 bases and J by 0 bases, with 0 bases between the two germline ends. The CDR3 region has the DNA TGCAGTGCTAGCTCCTACGAGCAGTACTTC. Residues: CSASSYEQYF.

This rearrangement joins TRBV4-3 to TRBJ2-4, with 7 bases matching TRBD2. The CDR3 runs to 18 residues. Germline V gene lookup returns CDR1 LGHNA and CDR2 YSLEER. Trimming cost V 3 bases and J 5 bases; bases outside gene matches: 16. CDR3 amino acids: CASSHFLAGRESQNIQYF. The CDR3 bases are TGCGCCAGCAGCCACTTCCTTGCTGGGAGGGAAAGTCAAAACATTCAGTACTTC.

This clone is large by share. The V call is TRBV4-3, the J call TRBJ1-1; D gene ambiguous. Trimming left V 0 bases short and J 6 bases short, with 11 bases between. CDR1 LGHNA and CDR2 YSLEER come from the germline V gene. The CDR3 has 14 residues. The CDR3 reads CASSQEAPWAEAFF. Written as DNA, the CDR3 is TGCGCCAGCAGCCAAGAGGCCCCCTGGGCTGAAGCTTTCTTT.

V is TRBV4-3 and J is TRBJ2-5, with D perhaps matching TRBD2 (5 bases). Germline CDR1 reads LGHNA; CDR2 reads YSLEER. This CDR3 contains 14 residues. Trimming removed 4 bases from V and 5 bases from J, with 14 bases in between. CDR3 loop: CASSPSLSGETQYF. In DNA, the CDR3 is TGCGCCAGCAGCCCATCATTGTCGGGGGAGACCCAGTACTTC.

The genes are TRBV7-2 and TRBJ2-1; perhaps TRBD1 as D (5 bases). V was clipped by 5 bases and J by 8 bases, with 10 bases between them. The CDR3 sequence is 12 residues long. Looked up from germline, CDR1 is SGHTA and CDR2 is FQGNSA. The CDR3 sequence: CASSPPGYEQFF. CDR3 coding DNA: TGTGCCAGCAGCCCCCCAGGGTATGAGCAGTTCTTC.

This chain joins TRBV2 and TRBJ2-1; 9 bases align to TRBD1. Trimming took 7 bases from V and 7 from J; bases not matched to a gene: 2. The CDR3 contains 12 residues. Germline-derived CDR1 and CDR2 are SNHLY and FYNNEI. CDR3 in amino acids: CASIGTGNEQFF. The DNA of the CDR3 is TGTGCCAGCATAGGGACAGGGAATGAGCAGTTCTTC.

The chain uses TRBV4-1 and TRBJ2-4; 12 bases fit TRBD1. CDR3 length: 18 residues. The trim removed 4 bases at V and 7 bases at J, leaving 14 bases unmatched. Germline CDR1 is MGHRA and CDR2 is YSYEKL. The CDR3 DNA follows: TGCGCCAGCAGCCCAGGCCTCCGGGACAGGGGGCTTGGGAACATTCAGTACTTC. Residues: CASSPGLRDRGLGNIQYF.

V usage is TRBV7-2 and J usage is TRBJ2-7, with a possible D match to TRBD2 (5 bases). Deletions cut 7 bases from V and 0 bases from J, with 16 bases between. CDR3 length: 15 residues. Germline V gene sequence: CDR1 SGHTA, CDR2 FQGNSA. The CDR3 coding sequence is TGTGCCAGCACCTCAGAGTCGGGAACCTCCTACGAGCAGTACTTC. Translation: CASTSESGTSYEQYF.

The V gene is TRBV6-1, the J gene TRBJ2-7; tentative D call: TRBD1 (6 bases). V was pared by 0 bases and J by 2 bases, with 11 bases between. Germline assignment: CDR1 MNHNS and CDR2 SASEGT. The CDR3 contains 15 residues. The CDR3 DNA sequence: TGTGCCAGCAGTGAAGCGAGGGGACAACCCTACGAGCAGTACTTC. Translated, it gives CASSEARGQPYEQYF.

Of note for this clone: This specimen includes other DNA sequences encoding the same CDR3. V usage is TRBV5-6 and J usage is TRBJ2-7; D is tentatively TRBD1 or TRBD2 (5 bases each). Trimming stripped 0 bases from V and 3 bases from J, with 7 bases between. The CDR3 runs 13 residues. Germline CDR1 reads SGHDT; CDR2 reads YYEEEE. The CDR3 region has the DNA TGTGCCAGCAGCTTGGGTGGGGGCTACGAGCAGTACTTC. It codes for CASSLGGGYEQYF.

The chain links TRBV7-9 to TRBJ1-1; the D is unclear. Germline lookup yields CDR1 SEHNR and CDR2 FQNEAQ (reference sequence). This CDR3 has 13 residues. The V gene lost 6 bases and the J gene lost 5 bases, with 13 bases spanning the gap. Here the CDR3 reads CASRGPIRTEAFF. DNA of the CDR3: TGTGCCAGCAGAGGCCCTATACGGACTGAAGCTTTCTTT.

The gene calls are TRBV7-6 and TRBJ2-3, with 7 bases fitting TRBD1. Trimming removed 1 base from V and 1 base from J; junction bases left unmatched: 8. CDR3 length: 17 residues. The V gene's germline CDR1 is SGHVS and CDR2 FNYEAQ. In DNA form, the CDR3 reads TGTGCCAGCAGCTTAGAGGAGACAGGGTGGGGCACAGATACGCAGTATTTT. This sequence encodes CASSLEETGWGTDTQYF.

This chain joins TRBV7-9 and TRBJ2-7; TRBD1 matches 7 bases. From germline, CDR1 is SEHNR and CDR2 FQNEAQ (reference sequence). The CDR3 runs 14 residues. Trimming cost V 4 bases and J 5 bases; bases outside gene matches: 8. The CDR3 protein is CASSWGTARDEQYF. CDR3 sequence (DNA): TGTGCCAGCAGCTGGGGGACAGCTCGTGACGAGCAGTACTTC. Full variable domain (rest looked up from reference TRBV7-9 and TRBJ2-7): DTGVSQNPRHKITKRGQNVTFRCDPISEHNRLYWYRQTLGQGPEFLTYFQNEAQLEKSRLLSDRFSAERPKGSFSTLEIQRTEQGDSAMYLCASSWGTARDEQYFGPGTRLTVT.

The J gene is TRBJ1-5, the V gene TRBV19; D ambiguous. From germline, CDR1 is LNHDA and CDR2 SQIVND (reference sequence). Trimming left V 2 bases short and J 2 bases short, with 10 bases between. CDR3 length equals 15 residues. This CDR3 reads CASSITAGGNQPQHF. The CDR3 coding sequence is TGTGCCAGTAGTATAACAGCTGGCGGCAATCAGCCCCAGCATTTT.

The rearrangement links TRBV19 to TRBJ2-4; D possibly corresponds to TRBD1 (6 bases). Trimming shortened V by 2 bases and J by 8 bases, and 13 bases separated the two germline ends. The germline CDR1 and CDR2 sequences are LNHDA and SQIVND (reference sequence). This CDR3 is 14 amino acids long. The CDR3 here is CASSIPTGKDIQYF. CDR3 nucleotide sequence: TGTGCCAGTAGTATACCTACAGGGAAAGACATTCAGTACTTC.

This clone was seen a single time. This chain uses TRBV9 with TRBJ2-4, with 7 bases matching TRBD1. This CDR3 comprises 13 residues. V lost 0 bases and J lost 6; bases outside the gene matches: 0. Germline V gives CDR1 SGDLS, CDR2 YYNGEE. The CDR3 region has the DNA TGTGCCAGCAGCGTAGGACAGGGAAACATTCAGTACTTC. Translating gives CASSVGQGNIQYF.

The chain links TRBV4-3 to TRBJ1-2; tentatively, D is TRBD1 (5 bases). There are 15 residues in the CDR3. Germline values: CDR1 LGHNA, CDR2 YSLEER. Trimming cost V 0 bases and J 4 bases, with 12 bases left between them. The CDR3 coding sequence is TGCGCCAGCAGCCAAGATGGGGCAGTCTTCTATGGCTACACCTTC. Translating gives CASSQDGAVFYGYTF.